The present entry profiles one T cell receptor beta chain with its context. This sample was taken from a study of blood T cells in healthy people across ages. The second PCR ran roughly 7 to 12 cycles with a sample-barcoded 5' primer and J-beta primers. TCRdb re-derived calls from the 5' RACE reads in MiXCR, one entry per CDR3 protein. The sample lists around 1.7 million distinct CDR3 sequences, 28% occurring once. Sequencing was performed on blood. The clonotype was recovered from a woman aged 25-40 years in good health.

The DNA for the CDR3 is TGTGCCAGCAGCTTAGGGGCGGGAGCTAACTATGGCTACACCTTC. Protein sequence: CASSLGAGANYGYTF. The chain couples TRBV7-2 to TRBJ1-2; D not resolved. V gave up 1 base and J gave up 0 bases, with 9 bases separating them. The germline CDR1 and CDR2 sequences are SGHTA and FQGNSA. The CDR3 sequence is 15 residues long.